Below are 9 T cell receptor beta chains sequenced from a single sample in a study of metastatic and nonmetastatic thyroid tumors. TCRdb reprocessed the PCR reads via MiXCR. The sample records 43,000 or so clones, 16% being singletons. Thyroid surgery took place with no prior treatment in any patient. The sequenced material came from blood. These receptors all stem from a female donor with papillary thyroid cancer or a benign thyroid nodule (not recorded which). Some clones in this sample may be carry-over from other donors' samples.

This clone was picked up many times. V usage is TRBV10-3 and J usage is TRBJ2-1, with TRBD2 matching 9 bases. Looked up from germline, CDR1 is ENHRY and CDR2 is SYGVKD. J gave up 7 bases and V 8 bases, and 12 bases lay outside the gene matches. This CDR3 is built from 15 residues. In DNA, the CDR3 is TGTGCCATCTCCCCTGGGGCGGGAGGGCAGAATGAGCAGTTCTTC. Protein: CAISPGAGGQNEQFF.

The V call is TRBV5-1, the J call TRBJ1-1; D unclear. With 0 bases removed from V and 1 base from J, the gap between germline ends came to 10 bases. This CDR3 contains 15 residues. Germline V gene sequence: CDR1 SGHRS, CDR2 YFSETQ. CDR3 protein: CASSLVPGGNTEAFF. Written as DNA, the CDR3 is TGCGCCAGCAGCTTGGTACCAGGCGGGAACACTGAAGCTTTCTTT.

This clone was recorded at least ten times. The chain uses TRBV6-1 and TRBJ1-4; TRBD1 matches 7 bases. The CDR3 consists of 14 residues. The germline CDR1 and CDR2 sequences are MNHNS and SASEGT. V lost 5 bases, J lost 7 bases, and 7 bases stayed unmatched. The CDR3 bases are TGTGCCAGCAGTACGGGACAGCATAGTGAAAAACTGTTTTTT. Protein: CASSTGQHSEKLFF.

The chain links TRBV6-1 to TRBJ1-2, with 7 bases matching TRBD1. CDR3 size: 13 residues. Germline trimming cut 2 bases from V and 9 bases from J; bases unmatched to any gene: 6. Germline-derived CDR1 and CDR2 are MNHNS and SASEGT. The CDR3 protein is CASSERGLYCYTF. The CDR3 DNA is TGTGCCAGCAGTGAAAGGGGGCTTTACTGCTACACCTTC.

V gene TRBV6-2 or TRBV6-3 combines with J gene TRBJ2-7; 7 bases fit TRBD1. From germline, CDR1 is MNHEY and CDR2 SVGEGT. The CDR3 is 13 residues long. J lost 5 bases, V lost 5 bases, and 6 bases had no gene match. CDR3 region: CASSHGQVNEQYF. Written as DNA, the CDR3 is TGTGCCAGCAGTCATGGACAGGTAAACGAGCAGTACTTC.

This clone has at least ten counts. The CDR3 protein is CASSLGLAPTGELFF. DNA of the CDR3: TGCGCCAGCAGCTTGGGACTAGCGCCCACCGGGGAGCTGTTTTTT. The chain is built from TRBV5-1 and TRBJ2-2, with TRBD2 matching over 8 bases. The CDR3 is 15 amino acids. J was trimmed by 4 bases and V by 0 bases; bases with no gene match: 2. Per the germline V gene, CDR1 is SGHRS and CDR2 is YFSETQ. Full variable domain (remainder filled in from reference TRBV5-1 and TRBJ2-2): KAGVTQTPRYLIKTRGQQVTLSCSPISGHRSVSWYQQTPGQGLQFLFEYFSETQRNKGNFPGRFSGRQFSNSRSEMNVSTLELGDSALYLCASSLGLAPTGELFFGEGSRLTVL.

In its sample, this clone was seen a few times. Since a much larger clone is just one base distant, this may be a read error. The chain joins TRBV14 to TRBJ2-3; 8 positions agree with TRBD2. J gave up 2 bases and V 3 bases, and 10 bases lay outside the gene matches. From germline, CDR1 is SGHDN and CDR2 FVKESK. This CDR3 is built from 17 residues. The CDR3 sequence: CASSQGLAGLITDTQYF. Here the CDR3 DNA reads TGTGCCAGCAGCCAGGGGCTAGCGGGTTTAATCACAGATACGCAGTATTTT.

This sequence joins TRBV7-3 and TRBJ2-5; tentative D call: TRBD2 (6 bases). V lost 3 bases to trimming and J lost 5 bases, with 13 bases between them. The CDR3 covers 14 residues. The V gene's germline CDR1 is SGHTA and CDR2 FQGTGA. The DNA for the CDR3 is TGTGCCAGCAGCTTGTTAGGGAGCGGGGAGACCCAGTACTTC. This encodes CASSLLGSGETQYF.

This clone was recorded many times. The genes are TRBV7-9 and TRBJ2-7; 9 nucleotides match TRBD1. Germline V CDR1 and CDR2: SEHNR, FQNEAQ (reference sequence). This CDR3 has 13 amino acids. V trimming: 4 bases; J trimming: 5 bases; junction bases outside the gene matches: 3. The CDR3 DNA reads as TGTGCCAGCAGCTGGACAGGGGTAAACGAGCAGTACTTC. Amino acids: CASSWTGVNEQYF.